The rows below give T cell receptor beta chains drawn from one sample of a study of PD-1 blockade in classical Hodgkin lymphoma. The data were produced by immunoSEQ multiplex PCR, yet TCRdb's version contains in-frame clones alone and is incomplete. Among approximately 100,000 clones, 92% were seen once, and the ten largest hold 2.8%. This specimen consisted of peripheral blood mononuclear cells (PBMCs), obtained at baseline. The receptors stem from a human donor with classical Hodgkin lymphoma. The CDR3 runs from the conserved cysteine through the conserved F or W. The D gene is left open where the match is weak. Only some rows state a clone size, as once, few, many or a class for expanded clones.

d_gene: TRBD2; abundance: once; v_gene: TRBV6-6; j_gene: TRBJ2-2; CDR3nt: TGTGCCAGCAGTCGTGAAGCGGGAGGGCCTTCCGGGGAGCTGTTTTTT; CDR3aa: CASSREAGGPSGELFF
d_gene: .; abundance: .; v_gene: TRBV7-9; j_gene: TRBJ2-2; CDR3nt: TGTGCCAGCTACGGCCCGCTCACCGGGGAGCTGTTTTTT; CDR3aa: CASYGPLTGELFF
d_gene: TRBD2; abundance: .; v_gene: TRBV5-4; j_gene: TRBJ2-1; CDR3nt: TGTGCCAGCAGCCTCAAGCGGGAATCCTACAATGAGCAGTTCTTC; CDR3aa: CASSLKRESYNEQFF
d_gene: TRBD1; abundance: .; v_gene: TRBV5-1; j_gene: TRBJ2-4; CDR3nt: TGCGCCACCCCACTACAGGGGGAGGAAGCCAAAAACATTCAGTACTTC; CDR3aa: CATPLQGEEAKNIQYF
d_gene: TRBD2; abundance: .; v_gene: TRBV9; j_gene: TRBJ2-1; CDR3nt: TGTGCCAGCAGCTCCTTCGGACTAGCGGGAGATGAGCAGTTCTTC; CDR3aa: CASSSFGLAGDEQFF
d_gene: .; abundance: .; v_gene: TRBV5-1; j_gene: TRBJ2-6; CDR3nt: TGCGCCAGCGGTGACAGACCACCGGATTCTGGCTCTGGGGCCAACGTCCTGACTTTC; CDR3aa: CASGDRPPDSGSGANVLTF
d_gene: TRBD1; abundance: .; v_gene: TRBV5-1; j_gene: TRBJ2-3; CDR3nt: TGCGCCAGCAGGCGAGCCGGGACAGGGGGCACAGATACGCAGTATTTT; CDR3aa: CASRRAGTGGTDTQYF
d_gene: .; abundance: few; v_gene: TRBV28; j_gene: TRBJ1-1; CDR3nt: TGTGCCAGCAGTGGGGTAGGGCGGGGGAACACTGAAGCTTTCTTT; CDR3aa: CASSGVGRGNTEAFF
d_gene: .; abundance: .; v_gene: TRBV5-1; j_gene: TRBJ2-1; CDR3nt: TGCGCCAGCAGCGGGGGACTGGAGTTCGTCTACAATGAGCAGTTCTTC; CDR3aa: CASSGGLEFVYNEQFF
d_gene: .; abundance: .; v_gene: TRBV6-1; j_gene: TRBJ2-6; CDR3nt: TGTGCCAGCAGGGACCTTGGGGCCAACGTCCTGACTTTC; CDR3aa: CASRDLGANVLTF
d_gene: .; abundance: .; v_gene: TRBV19; j_gene: TRBJ1-5; CDR3nt: TGTGCCAGTAGTGTGAGGGGGGATCAGCCCCAGCATTTT; CDR3aa: CASSVRGDQPQHF
d_gene: .; abundance: .; v_gene: TRBV11-2; j_gene: TRBJ1-5; CDR3nt: TGTGCCAGCAGCTTAGATGTGTGGGGTGGCAATCAGCCCCAGCATTTT; CDR3aa: CASSLDVWGGNQPQHF
d_gene: TRBD2; abundance: .; v_gene: TRBV5-6; j_gene: TRBJ2-1; CDR3nt: TGTGCCAGCAGCGTTCTAGCGGACTCCTACAATGAGCAGTTCTTC; CDR3aa: CASSVLADSYNEQFF
d_gene: TRBD2; abundance: .; v_gene: TRBV19; j_gene: TRBJ2-7; CDR3nt: TGTGCCAGTAGTATAGGGGAGGGGTTGGGGAGCTACGAGCAGTACTTC; CDR3aa: CASSIGEGLGSYEQYF
d_gene: TRBD1; abundance: .; v_gene: TRBV10-3; j_gene: TRBJ2-2; CDR3nt: TGTGCCATCAGAAGGACAGGGAACACCGGGGAGCTGTTTTTT; CDR3aa: CAIRRTGNTGELFF
d_gene: TRBD1; abundance: .; v_gene: TRBV29-1; j_gene: TRBJ2-1; CDR3nt: TGCAGCGCGACAGGGGATATGTATGAGCAGTTCTTC; CDR3aa: CSATGDMYEQFF
d_gene: TRBD1; abundance: .; v_gene: TRBV5-1; j_gene: TRBJ2-3; CDR3nt: TGCGCCAGCAGCCCGGACAGGGGGCTTGGAGATACGCAGTATTTT; CDR3aa: CASSPDRGLGDTQYF
d_gene: .; abundance: .; v_gene: TRBV9; j_gene: TRBJ1-2; CDR3nt: TGTGCCAGCAGCGAGCAGGTGGCAGGTGACTATGGCTACACCTTC; CDR3aa: CASSEQVAGDYGYTF
d_gene: TRBD1; abundance: few; v_gene: TRBV30; j_gene: TRBJ1-4; CDR3nt: TGTGCCTGGAGTTCCGGACAGGGTAATGAAAAACTGTTTTTT; CDR3aa: CAWSSGQGNEKLFF
d_gene: .; abundance: .; v_gene: TRBV9; j_gene: TRBJ1-1; CDR3nt: TGTGCCAGTTCCATATCCACGGGGGGCACTGAAGCTTTCTTT; CDR3aa: CASSISTGGTEAFF
d_gene: TRBD2; abundance: .; v_gene: TRBV5-6; j_gene: TRBJ2-1; CDR3nt: TGTGCCAGCAGCCCCGGGACTAGCGGTTCAAATGAGCAGTTCTTC; CDR3aa: CASSPGTSGSNEQFF
d_gene: TRBD2; abundance: .; v_gene: TRBV27; j_gene: TRBJ2-7; CDR3nt: TGTGCCAGCAGTTTATCCCGAGCGGGACCCTACGAGCAGTACTTC; CDR3aa: CASSLSRAGPYEQYF
d_gene: .; abundance: .; v_gene: TRBV27; j_gene: TRBJ2-7; CDR3nt: TGTGCCAGCCTGGGGATAGGCGCCAAACTTTACGAGCAGTACTTC; CDR3aa: CASLGIGAKLYEQYF
d_gene: TRBD2; abundance: once; v_gene: TRBV18; j_gene: TRBJ2-1; CDR3nt: TGTGCCAGCTCAATCTTAGCGGGAGACGCCTACAATGAGCAGTTCTTC; CDR3aa: CASSILAGDAYNEQFF
d_gene: .; abundance: .; v_gene: TRBV5-8; j_gene: TRBJ2-5; CDR3nt: TGTGCCAGCAGTTCAGTTGCCAGAGAGACCCAGTACTTC; CDR3aa: CASSSVARETQYF
d_gene: TRBD1; abundance: .; v_gene: TRBV5-4; j_gene: TRBJ1-1; CDR3nt: TGTGCCAGCAGCCTGGGACAGATGAACACTGAAGCTTTCTTT; CDR3aa: CASSLGQMNTEAFF
d_gene: TRBD1; abundance: .; v_gene: TRBV6-6; j_gene: TRBJ1-2; CDR3nt: TGTGCCAGCAGGGGGACAGGGTTTAACTATGGCTACACCTTC; CDR3aa: CASRGTGFNYGYTF
d_gene: TRBD1; abundance: .; v_gene: TRBV6-5; j_gene: TRBJ2-7; CDR3nt: TGTGCCAGTACAGACGACCGACAGGGGCGATACGAGCAGTACTTC; CDR3aa: CASTDDRQGRYEQYF
d_gene: .; abundance: .; v_gene: TRBV5-1; j_gene: TRBJ2-3; CDR3nt: TGCGCCAGCAGAGGAGATACGCAGTATTTT; CDR3aa: CASRGDTQYF
d_gene: .; abundance: .; v_gene: TRBV6-5; j_gene: TRBJ2-7; CDR3nt: TGTGCCAGCAGTTACTCAGCGGCCAGGGGAGGGTACGAGCAGTACTTC; CDR3aa: CASSYSAARGGYEQYF
d_gene: .; abundance: .; v_gene: TRBV18; j_gene: TRBJ2-7; CDR3nt: TGTGCCAGCTCACCGAATGGAGCGATACCTGAGCAGCAGTACTTC; CDR3aa: CASSPNGAIPEQQYF
d_gene: TRBD1; abundance: .; v_gene: TRBV7-2; j_gene: TRBJ2-6; CDR3nt: TGTGCCAGCAGCGTAAACAGGGGGCAAGCGCCTGGGGCCAACGTCCTGACTTTC; CDR3aa: CASSVNRGQAPGANVLTF
d_gene: TRBD2; abundance: .; v_gene: TRBV9; j_gene: TRBJ2-1; CDR3nt: TGTGCCAGCAGCGTGGGACTAGCGGGAGGGAGAGATGAGCAGTTCTTC; CDR3aa: CASSVGLAGGRDEQFF
d_gene: .; abundance: .; v_gene: TRBV4-1; j_gene: TRBJ2-5; CDR3nt: TGCGCCAGCAGCCATCGGGGGCGCCAAGAGACCCAGTACTTC; CDR3aa: CASSHRGRQETQYF
d_gene: .; abundance: once; v_gene: TRBV27; j_gene: TRBJ2-1; CDR3nt: TGTGCCAGCAGTCCCGGTGACGCGGCATCCTACAATGAGCAGTTCTTC; CDR3aa: CASSPGDAASYNEQFF
d_gene: .; abundance: .; v_gene: TRBV23-1; j_gene: TRBJ1-2; CDR3nt: TGCGCCAGCACCCCGGCGGGGGGTGATGGCTACACCTTC; CDR3aa: CASTPAGGDGYTF
d_gene: .; abundance: .; v_gene: TRBV27; j_gene: TRBJ1-1; CDR3nt: TGTGCCAGCAGTTCCGGGATAGACACTGAAGCTTTCTTT; CDR3aa: CASSSGIDTEAFF
d_gene: TRBD2; abundance: .; v_gene: TRBV28; j_gene: TRBJ2-7; CDR3nt: TGTGCCAGCAGTTTACGCGGGGGCTCCTACGAGCAGTACTTC; CDR3aa: CASSLRGGSYEQYF
d_gene: .; abundance: few; v_gene: TRBV10-2; j_gene: TRBJ2-7; CDR3nt: TGCGCCAGCAGTGAGTTTCGTGGTTACGAGCAGTACTTC; CDR3aa: CASSEFRGYEQYF